Below, one T cell receptor (beta chain) is given with its context. The record originates from a study of T cell responses to AZD1222 COVID-19 vaccine. Trimming stripped 9 bases from V and 2 bases from J, with 11 bases between. The CDR3 contains 13 residues. Germline CDR1 MNHEY, CDR2 SVGAGI. Measured with immunoSEQ multiplex PCR; TCRdb has only the in-frame clones, and not every one. This sample has 110,000 or so clones, with approximately 86% found just once. The J gene is TRBJ1-5, the V gene TRBV6-5; maybe TRBD1 (6 bases). This TCR was recovered from an adult who received the AZD1222 COVID-19 vaccine. The material was peripheral blood, obtained 28 days after the second AZD1222 dose. The CDR3 here is CASQGNGNQPQHF. The CDR3 DNA sequence: TGTGCCAGTCAGGGGAACGGCAATCAGCCCCAGCATTTT.